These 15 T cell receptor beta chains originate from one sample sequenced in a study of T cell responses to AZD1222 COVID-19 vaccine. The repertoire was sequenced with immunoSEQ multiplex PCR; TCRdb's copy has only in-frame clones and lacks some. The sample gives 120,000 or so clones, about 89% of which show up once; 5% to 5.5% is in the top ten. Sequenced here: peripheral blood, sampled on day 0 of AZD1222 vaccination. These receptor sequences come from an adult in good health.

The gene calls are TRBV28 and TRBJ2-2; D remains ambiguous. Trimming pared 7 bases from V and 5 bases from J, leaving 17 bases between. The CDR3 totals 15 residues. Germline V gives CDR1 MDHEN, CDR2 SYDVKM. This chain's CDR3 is CASTVLAEQTGELFF. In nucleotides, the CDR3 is TGTGCCAGCACCGTTTTAGCTGAACAAACCGGGGAGCTGTTTTTT.

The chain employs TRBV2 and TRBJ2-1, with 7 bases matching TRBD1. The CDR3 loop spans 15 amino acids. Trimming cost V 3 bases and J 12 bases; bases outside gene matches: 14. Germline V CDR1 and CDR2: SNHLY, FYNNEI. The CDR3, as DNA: TGTGCCAGCAGTGATAAGACAGGGTACCCTCGTCCGCAGTTCTTC. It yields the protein CASSDKTGYPRPQFF.

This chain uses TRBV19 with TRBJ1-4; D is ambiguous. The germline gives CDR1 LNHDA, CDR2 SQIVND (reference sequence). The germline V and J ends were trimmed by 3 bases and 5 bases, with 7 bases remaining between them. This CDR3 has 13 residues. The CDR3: CASSIVPNEKLFF. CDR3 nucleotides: TGTGCCAGTAGTATTGTGCCGAATGAAAAACTGTTTTTT.

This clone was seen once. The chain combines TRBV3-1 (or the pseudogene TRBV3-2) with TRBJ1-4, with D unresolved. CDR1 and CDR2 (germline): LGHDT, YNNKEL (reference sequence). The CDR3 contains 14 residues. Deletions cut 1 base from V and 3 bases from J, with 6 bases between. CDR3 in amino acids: CASSQAGSNEKLFF. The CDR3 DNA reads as TGTGCCAGCAGCCAAGCCGGGTCTAATGAAAAACTGTTTTTT.

The CDR3 spells CAWSYAGGFAEQFF. CDR3 sequence (DNA): TGTGCCTGGAGTTATGCGGGAGGGTTCGCTGAGCAGTTCTTC. The rearrangement joins TRBV30 to TRBJ2-1; TRBD2 matches at 9 bases. The CDR3 totals 14 residues. With 2 bases clipped from V and 9 bases from J, the junction kept 8 bases outside the gene matches. Germline lookup yields CDR1 GTSNPN and CDR2 SVGIG (reference sequence).

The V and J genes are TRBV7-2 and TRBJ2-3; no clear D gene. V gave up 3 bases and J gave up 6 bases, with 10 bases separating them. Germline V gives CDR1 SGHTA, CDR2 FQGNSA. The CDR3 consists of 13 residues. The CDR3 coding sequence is TGTGCCAGCAGCTTGAATTTCGGGGATACGCAGTATTTT. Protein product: CASSLNFGDTQYF.

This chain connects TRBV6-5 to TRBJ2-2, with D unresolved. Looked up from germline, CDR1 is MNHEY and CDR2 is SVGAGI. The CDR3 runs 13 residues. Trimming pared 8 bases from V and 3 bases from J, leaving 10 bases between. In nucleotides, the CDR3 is TGTGCCAGCGGATTAAGGGACACCGGGGAGCTGTTTTTT. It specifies CASGLRDTGELFF.

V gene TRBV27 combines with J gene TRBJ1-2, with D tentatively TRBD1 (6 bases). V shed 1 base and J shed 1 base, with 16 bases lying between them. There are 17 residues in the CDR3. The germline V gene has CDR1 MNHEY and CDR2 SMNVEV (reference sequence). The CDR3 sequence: CASSLFVPGDINYGYTF. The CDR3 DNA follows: TGTGCCAGCAGTTTATTTGTTCCAGGGGATATTAACTATGGCTACACCTTC.

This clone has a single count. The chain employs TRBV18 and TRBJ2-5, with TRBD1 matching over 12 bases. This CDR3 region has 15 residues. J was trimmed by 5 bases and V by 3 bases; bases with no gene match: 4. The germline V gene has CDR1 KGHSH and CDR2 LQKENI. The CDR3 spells CASSPGQGASETQYF. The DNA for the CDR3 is TGTGCCAGCTCACCGGGACAGGGGGCTAGTGAGACCCAGTACTTC.

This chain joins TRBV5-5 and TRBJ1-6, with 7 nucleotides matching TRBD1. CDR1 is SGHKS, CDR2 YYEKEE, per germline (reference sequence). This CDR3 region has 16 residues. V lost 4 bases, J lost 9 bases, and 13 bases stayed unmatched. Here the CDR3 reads CASSRVSGTAPSPLHF. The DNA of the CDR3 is TGTGCCAGCAGCCGCGTGTCCGGGACAGCTCCTTCACCCCTCCACTTT.

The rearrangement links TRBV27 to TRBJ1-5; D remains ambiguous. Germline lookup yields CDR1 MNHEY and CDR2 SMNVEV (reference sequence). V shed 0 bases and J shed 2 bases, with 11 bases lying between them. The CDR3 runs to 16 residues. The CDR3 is CASSLSMGKGNQPQHF. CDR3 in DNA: TGTGCCAGCAGTTTATCGATGGGGAAGGGCAATCAGCCCCAGCATTTT.

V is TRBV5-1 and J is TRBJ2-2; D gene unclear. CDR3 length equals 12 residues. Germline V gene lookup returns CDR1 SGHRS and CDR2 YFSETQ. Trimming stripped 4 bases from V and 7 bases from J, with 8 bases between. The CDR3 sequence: CASSDRIGELFF. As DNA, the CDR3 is TGCGCCAGCAGCGATAGGATCGGGGAGCTGTTTTTT.

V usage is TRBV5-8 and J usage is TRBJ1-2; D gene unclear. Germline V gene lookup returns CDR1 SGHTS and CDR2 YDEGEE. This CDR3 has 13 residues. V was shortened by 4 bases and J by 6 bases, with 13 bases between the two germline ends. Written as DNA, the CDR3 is TGTGCCAGCAGCAAACTAAAGGTTGATGGCTACACCTTC. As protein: CASSKLKVDGYTF.

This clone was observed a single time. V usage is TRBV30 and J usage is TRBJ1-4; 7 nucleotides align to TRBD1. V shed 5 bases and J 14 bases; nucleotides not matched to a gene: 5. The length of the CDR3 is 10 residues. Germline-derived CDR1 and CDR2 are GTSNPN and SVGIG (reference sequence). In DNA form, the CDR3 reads TGTGCCTGGGGTGACAGGGTGCTGTTTTTT. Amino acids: CAWGDRVLFF.

CDR3 sequence: CASSPGPEVVTIYF. CDR3 bases: TGTGCCAGCAGCCCCGGTCCTGAGGTAGTCACCATATATTTT. The rearrangement links TRBV5-5 to TRBJ1-3; no firm D call. The CDR3 is 14 residues long. V was shortened by 4 bases and J by 9 bases, with 17 bases between the two germline ends. Germline V gene lookup returns CDR1 SGHKS and CDR2 YYEKEE (reference sequence). Using reference TRBV5-5 and TRBJ1-3 for the parts outside the CDR3, the full variable domain is DAGVTQSPTHLIKTRGQQVTLRCSPISGHKSVSWYQQVLGQGPQFIFQYYEKEERGRGNFPDRFSARQFPNYSSELNVNALLLGDSALYLCASSPGPEVVTIYFGEGSWLTVV.